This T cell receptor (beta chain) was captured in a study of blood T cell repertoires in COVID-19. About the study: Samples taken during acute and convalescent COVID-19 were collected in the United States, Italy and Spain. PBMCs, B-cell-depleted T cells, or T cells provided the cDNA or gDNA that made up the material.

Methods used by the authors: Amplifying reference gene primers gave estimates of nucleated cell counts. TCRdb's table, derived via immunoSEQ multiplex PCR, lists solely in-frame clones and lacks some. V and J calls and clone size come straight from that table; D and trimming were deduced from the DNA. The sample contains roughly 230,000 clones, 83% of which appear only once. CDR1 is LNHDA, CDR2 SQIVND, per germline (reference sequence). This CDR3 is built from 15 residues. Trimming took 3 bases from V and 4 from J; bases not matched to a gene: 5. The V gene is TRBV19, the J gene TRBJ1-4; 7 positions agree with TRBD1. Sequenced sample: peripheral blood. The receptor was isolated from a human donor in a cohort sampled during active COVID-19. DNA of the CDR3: TGTGCCAGTAGTATGACAGGGTGGAATAATGAAAAACTGTTTTTT. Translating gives CASSMTGWNNEKLFF. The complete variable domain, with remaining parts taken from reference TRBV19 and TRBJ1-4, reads DGGITQSPKYLFRKEGQNVTLSCEQNLNHDAMYWYRQDPGQGLRLIYYSQIVNDFQKGDIAEGYSVSREKKESFPLTVTSAQKNPTAFYLCASSMTGWNNEKLFFGSGTQLSVL.